Sequencing of this T cell receptor beta chain was carried out in a study of cytomegalovirus exposure and HLA in healthy donors. About the study: Later analysis reported that the roughly 130 validation repertoires shared the platform of the roughly 710 first-cohort repertoires.

Clones were read by immunoSEQ multiplex PCR, and TCRdb kept only the in-frame ones, dropping some. Among more than 70,000 clones listed, approximately 94% were seen once. As for this clone: What it binds is not known.

Study-level findings and limits: Around 160 TCR beta chains were listed as cytomegalovirus-associated.

Separation from the approximately 670-subject first cohort characterized the roughly 120-subject validation cohort, to which the donors belonged. Sequencing used PBMCs. The clonotype originates from a woman aged 18-29 years in good health and CMV-seronegative.

The CDR3 DNA follows: TGCGCCAGCAGCCAAGTGGCGCCCGGGTTCATGAACACTGAAGCTTTCTTT. Its protein is CASSQVAPGFMNTEAFF. The rearrangement joins TRBV4-1 to TRBJ1-1; D call uncertain. Germline V gene sequence: CDR1 MGHRA, CDR2 YSYEKL. CDR3 length equals 17 residues. Trimming stripped 1 base from V and 0 bases from J, with 15 bases between.